The clone carrying this T cell receptor beta chain was detected only a few times. The data originate from a study of blood T cell repertoires in COVID-19. Across the whole study: Both acute and convalescent COVID-19 samples were obtained from the United States, Italy and Spain.

The CDR3 runs to 13 residues. Germline CDR1 and CDR2: SGHRS and YFSETQ. Original methodology: Amplification of reference gene primers was used by the study to estimate nucleated cell counts. The method was immunoSEQ multiplex PCR; TCRdb's version includes in-frame clones alone and lacks a portion of them. D and trimming come from the DNA, and the V and J calls and clone size come from that table. Of around 620,000 clones listed, 90% are singletons. The clonotype comes from a woman aged 18-35 years with acute or convalescent COVID-19. The source material was peripheral blood. The genes are TRBV5-1 and TRBJ2-3; TRBD2 might be the D (6 bases). The DNA for the CDR3 is TGCTCCTCACACTCGGGGGGCACAGATACGCAGTATTTT. It translates to CSSHSGGTDTQYF.